A single sample is the source of the 29 T cell receptor beta chains below, sequenced in a study of T-cell reconstitution after alpha-beta-depleted transplantation in children. Construction of the TCRbeta library involved unique molecular identifiers. TCRdb re-analysed the PCR reads in MiXCR, keeping a single row per CDR3 protein. The sample shows hundreds of thousands of distinct CDR3 sequences, approximately 9.5% of them seen only once. Sequenced material: PBMCs from the stem cell graft donor, taken from the stem cell graft. The receptors shown here come from a human donor who donated a stem cell graft to a child with acute lymphoblastic leukemia.

This clonotype appeared a few times. The rearrangement uses TRBV6-5 and TRBJ1-1, with 7 bases aligning to TRBD1. V shed 3 bases and J 11 bases; nucleotides not matched to a gene: 18. Germline CDR1 is MNHEY and CDR2 is SVGAGI. The CDR3 loop spans 16 amino acids. The CDR3 nucleotides are TGTGCCAGCAGTTATATCAGGGGGATGGGGCAGGGGTTGGCTTTCTTT. This codes for CASSYIRGMGQGLAFF.

As concerns this clonotype: Germline is not matched at one junction end, which may reflect a read error. The CDR3 DNA reads TGTGGCACCAGTGATTTTACTGAGACAGGATCTGGTGAGCAGTTCTTC. It yields the protein CGTSDFTETGSGEQFF. This chain uses TRBV24-1 with TRBJ2-1; a weak D match, TRBD1 (6 bases). CDR1 is KGHDR and CDR2 is SFDVKD in the germline V gene. This CDR3 region has 16 residues.

This clonotype was seen at least ten times. The chain joins TRBV28 to TRBJ2-3; D is uncertain. Looked up from germline, CDR1 is MDHEN and CDR2 is SYDVKM. The germline V and J ends were trimmed by 5 bases and 0 bases, with 12 bases remaining between them. The CDR3 runs to 15 residues. The CDR3 sequence: CASSPRQTSTDTQYF. CDR3 bases: TGTGCCAGCAGTCCCCGCCAGACTAGCACAGATACGCAGTATTTT.

In the case of this clonotype: A much larger clone lies a single base off, so this may be a read error. The genes are TRBV20-1 and TRBJ2-7; D possibly corresponds to TRBD1 (6 bases). CDR1 DFQATT and CDR2 SNEGSKA come from the germline V gene (reference sequence). With 5 bases removed from V and 5 bases from J, the gap between germline ends came to 16 bases. The CDR3 runs 13 residues. CDR3: CSAFDRWSHEQYF. The CDR3 region has the DNA TGCAGTGCTTTCGACAGGTGGTCCCACGAGCAGTACTTC.

The chain is built from TRBV4-1 and TRBJ1-6; D may be TRBD1 (5 bases). CDR1 is MGHRA, CDR2 YSYEKL, per germline. The CDR3 runs to 16 residues. Trimming took off 4 bases at V and 6 bases at J, with 16 bases between the two ends. CDR3 in DNA: TGCGCCAGCAGCCGTGACGAGACAGCTCCTAATTCACCCCTCCACTTT. This codes for CASSRDETAPNSPLHF.

The chain joins TRBV27 to TRBJ1-1, with D unresolved. The germline gives CDR1 MNHEY, CDR2 SMNVEV (reference sequence). V shed 3 bases and J shed 0 bases, with 11 bases lying between them. The CDR3 spans 15 residues. The CDR3 loop reads CASSFEGRLNTEAFF. The CDR3 DNA reads TGTGCCAGCAGTTTCGAGGGCAGATTGAACACTGAAGCTTTCTTT.

This chain links TRBV30 with TRBJ1-5; 8 bases fit TRBD1. Unmatched junction bases numbered 5, after V lost 3 bases and J lost 7 bases. From germline, CDR1 is GTSNPN and CDR2 SVGIG (reference sequence). This CDR3 spans 13 amino acids. CDR3 sequence: CAWSLQGGQPQHF. The CDR3 nucleotides are TGTGCCTGGAGCCTACAGGGGGGACAGCCCCAGCATTTT.

This clonotype was observed at least ten times. V is TRBV10-3 and J is TRBJ1-4; 7 bases match TRBD1. The germline gives CDR1 ENHRY, CDR2 SYGVKD. With 8 bases clipped from V and 6 bases from J, the junction kept 3 bases outside the gene matches. The CDR3 has 12 amino acids. This CDR3 reads CAIGQEDEKLFF. As DNA, the CDR3 is TGTGCCATCGGACAGGAGGATGAAAAACTGTTTTTT.

This clonotype has at least ten counts. The V gene is TRBV7-2, the J gene TRBJ2-7, with D possibly being TRBD1 (5 bases). CDR1 and CDR2 (germline): SGHTA, FQGNSA. CDR3 length: 15 amino acids. V gave up 4 bases and J gave up 4 bases, with 17 bases separating them. This CDR3 is CASSWAYGHQYEQYF. Written as DNA, the CDR3 is TGTGCCAGCAGCTGGGCCTACGGACATCAATACGAGCAGTACTTC. The entire variable domain, with the rest obtained from reference TRBV7-2 and TRBJ2-7, is as follows: GAGVSQSPSNKVTEKGKDVELRCDPISGHTALYWYRQSLGQGLEFLIYFQGNSAPDKSGLPSDRFSAERTGGSVSTLTIQRTQQEDSAVYLCASSWAYGHQYEQYFGPGTRLTVT.

This clonotype was recorded many times. The CDR3 reads CASSPTVGHNQETQYF. In nucleotides, the CDR3 is TGTGCCAGCTCACCAACCGTTGGACACAACCAAGAGACCCAGTACTTC. The chain uses TRBV18 and TRBJ2-5; possible D gene TRBD1, 5 bases. The V end was cut by 2 bases, the J end by 0 bases, with 13 bases between. The CDR3 runs to 16 residues. Germline V lookup: CDR1 KGHSH, CDR2 LQKENI.

This clonotype occurred a few times. This chain connects TRBV4-3 to TRBJ1-1; D remains unclear. Germline values: CDR1 LGHNA, CDR2 YSLEER. The CDR3 length is 16 residues. V was trimmed by 3 bases and J by 4 bases, leaving 18 bases between them. CDR3 coding DNA: TGCGCCAGCAGCCATATAACCGGGCCGTTGGGCACTGAAGCTTTCTTT. Its protein product is CASSHITGPLGTEAFF.

This clonotype has at least ten counts. The gene calls are TRBV18 and TRBJ1-1; 7 bases are a match to TRBD1. CDR1 KGHSH and CDR2 LQKENI come from the germline V gene. The V and J ends lost 0 bases and 5 bases, in that order; junction bases with no gene match: 9. CDR3 length: 16 amino acids. The CDR3 DNA follows: TGTGCCAGCTCACCACCGAGTCCTCAGGGACAGACTGAAGCTTTCTTT. Protein sequence: CASSPPSPQGQTEAFF. The full variable domain, rest sourced from reference TRBV18 and TRBJ1-1, is NAGVMQNPRHLVRRRGQEARLRCSPMKGHSHVYWYRQLPEEGLKFMVYLQKENIIDESGMPKERFSAEFPKEGPSILRIQQVVRGDSAAYFCASSPPSPQGQTEAFFGQGTRLTVV.

This chain uses TRBV5-1 with TRBJ2-7; 12 bases map to TRBD1. V lost 4 bases to trimming and J lost 3 bases; unmatched junction nucleotides: 5. Germline CDR1 is SGHRS and CDR2 is YFSETQ. The length of the CDR3 is 15 residues. The CDR3 DNA follows: TGCGCCAGCAGCGGGGGGACAGGGGGCTTCTACGAGCAGTACTTC. This sequence encodes CASSGGTGGFYEQYF.

This clonotype occurred a few times. J is TRBJ2-5 and V is TRBV6-5; D possibly uses TRBD1 or TRBD2 (5 bases each). Trimming removed 1 base at V and 3 bases at J, with 9 bases between. The CDR3 loop spans 14 amino acids. CDR1 and CDR2 (germline): MNHEY, SVGAGI. CDR3 nucleotide sequence: TGTGCCAGCAGTTACTTACGGGGCGAAGAGACCCAGTACTTC. This gives the protein CASSYLRGEETQYF.

This clonotype showed up many times. CDR3 DNA: TGCAGTGCCTCGCGCAGGGGGATCAATCAGCCCCAGCATTTT. Protein: CSASRRGINQPQHF. J is TRBJ1-5 and V is TRBV20-1, with TRBD1 matching 7 bases. Germline CDR1 DFQATT, CDR2 SNEGSKA (reference sequence). The J segment lost 3 bases and the V segment lost 6 bases, leaving 8 bases of the junction unmatched. There are 14 residues in the CDR3.

This clonotype was seen repeatedly, ten times or more. The CDR3: CAIGRLAGENTGELFF. CDR3 bases: TGTGCCATCGGACGACTAGCGGGAGAGAACACCGGGGAGCTGTTTTTT. The chain employs TRBV10-3 and TRBJ2-2; 12 bases map to TRBD2. The J segment lost 1 base and the V segment lost 8 bases, leaving 5 bases of the junction unmatched. CDR3 length equals 16 residues. Per the germline V gene, CDR1 is ENHRY and CDR2 is SYGVKD.

The table lists this clonotype with a few counts. The V gene is TRBV18, the J gene TRBJ2-1; D remains unclear. This CDR3 has 16 residues. Germline V CDR1 and CDR2: KGHSH, LQKENI. V lost 2 bases to trimming and J lost 6 bases, with 17 bases between them. CDR3 coding DNA: TGTGCCAGCTCACCAGATGGATCGGGCTGGGGCAATGAGCAGTTCTTC. As protein: CASSPDGSGWGNEQFF.

This clonotype has only a few counts. The V gene is TRBV7-2, the J gene TRBJ1-5, with 11 bases that match TRBD1. Germline CDR1 SGHTA, CDR2 FQGNSA. The CDR3 is 17 residues long. After removal of 1 base from V and 6 bases from J, the junction contained 8 bases not matched to a gene. The CDR3 DNA reads TGTGCCAGCAGCTTAGTGTCCGGGACAGGGGGTACTCAGCCCCAGCATTTT. Translating gives CASSLVSGTGGTQPQHF. Using reference TRBV7-2 and TRBJ1-5 for the parts outside the CDR3, the full variable domain is GAGVSQSPSNKVTEKGKDVELRCDPISGHTALYWYRQSLGQGLEFLIYFQGNSAPDKSGLPSDRFSAERTGGSVSTLTIQRTQQEDSAVYLCASSLVSGTGGTQPQHFGDGTRLSIL.

The chain recombines TRBV10-3 with TRBJ2-2; TRBD1 aligns across 10 bases. The V and J ends lost 7 bases and 3 bases, in that order; junction bases with no gene match: 8. The CDR3 contains 16 residues. Germline CDR1 and CDR2: ENHRY and SYGVKD. The DNA of the CDR3 is TGTGCCATCAAAGAAAGTGGGACAGGGGACACCGGGGAGCTGTTTTTT. Protein product: CAIKESGTGDTGELFF.

This clonotype came up many times. The chain joins TRBV5-1 to TRBJ2-5; the D gene is possibly TRBD2 (5 bases). The germline gives CDR1 SGHRS, CDR2 YFSETQ. V was cut by 0 bases and J by 5 bases, with 11 bases left in between. The CDR3 extends over 14 amino acids. The CDR3 region is CASSLVRGIETQYF. CDR3 bases: TGCGCCAGCAGCTTGGTTCGGGGAATCGAGACCCAGTACTTC.

The V and J genes are TRBV11-2 and TRBJ1-1; 8 nucleotides match TRBD1. Germline CDR1 is SGHAT and CDR2 is FQNNGV. J lost 8 bases, V lost 1 base, and 3 bases had no gene match. The CDR3 is 13 residues long. The CDR3 spells CASSLATGGEAFF. CDR3 nucleotide sequence: TGTGCCAGCAGCTTAGCCACAGGGGGAGAAGCTTTCTTT.

This clonotype was seen ten or more times. This chain connects TRBV2 to TRBJ2-3; TRBD1 aligns across 9 bases. Germline-derived CDR1 and CDR2 are SNHLY and FYNNEI. V trimming: 6 bases; J trimming: 3 bases; junction bases outside the gene matches: 7. CDR3 size: 15 residues. Written as DNA, the CDR3 is TGTGCCAGCAGAGCCGGGACAGGGAGTACAGATACGCAGTATTTT. Its protein is CASRAGTGSTDTQYF.

In this sample, this clonotype turned up a few times. CDR3 sequence (DNA): TGTGCCAGCAGTTATAAGCCCCGATCTAGGGGGGGCACGGAGACCCAGTACTTC. Translation: CASSYKPRSRGGTETQYF. This chain joins TRBV6-2 or TRBV6-3 and TRBJ2-5; D perhaps matches TRBD2 (7 bases). The CDR3 is 18 amino acids. V was clipped by 3 bases and J by 5 bases, with 25 bases between them. From germline, CDR1 is MNHEY and CDR2 SVGEGT.

This clonotype was detected ten times or more. The rearrangement joins TRBV10-2 to TRBJ2-1, with unresolved D. Trimming removed 5 bases from V and 7 bases from J, with 12 bases in between. Germline CDR1 reads WSHSY; CDR2 reads SAAADI. The CDR3 covers 13 residues. As DNA, the CDR3 is TGCGCCAGCAGTCCGCGACTTGAAAATGAGCAGTTCTTC. This codes for CASSPRLENEQFF.

This clonotype has ten or more counts. The gene calls are TRBV10-3 and TRBJ1-1; a possible D gene is TRBD1 (6 bases). CDR1 ENHRY and CDR2 SYGVKD come from the germline V gene. V was clipped by 6 bases and J by 0 bases, with 11 bases between them. The CDR3 contains 14 residues. CDR3 amino acids: CAIRMDSLNTEAFF. The CDR3 DNA sequence: TGTGCCATCAGGATGGACAGCTTGAACACTGAAGCTTTCTTT.

This clonotype has a count of ten or more. The chain uses TRBV12-3 or TRBV12-4 and TRBJ2-3; D might be TRBD1 or TRBD2, each matching 5 bases. The length of the CDR3 is 14 residues. Trimming removed 5 bases at V and 6 bases at J, with 15 bases between. The CDR3 region has the DNA TGTGCCAGCAGTCCCCGGGGCTGGCCGGATACGCAGTATTTT. This codes for CASSPRGWPDTQYF.

V is TRBV12-3 or TRBV12-4 and J is TRBJ2-3; TRBD2 matches at 10 bases. The CDR3 runs to 14 residues. J lost 3 bases, V lost 10 bases, and 7 bases had no gene match. The CDR3 DNA follows: TGTGCCACCAGAAGCGGGGGGGCAACAGATACGCAGTATTTT. Translation: CATRSGGATDTQYF.

In this sample, this clonotype turned up many times. V is TRBV12-3 or TRBV12-4 and J is TRBJ2-5; D is unresolved. V dropped 2 bases and J dropped 1 base, with 8 bases sitting between them. The CDR3 spans 14 residues. The CDR3 sequence is CASSLRDFQETQYF. The DNA of the CDR3 is TGTGCCAGCAGTTTACGTGACTTCCAAGAGACCCAGTACTTC.

This clonotype was observed a few times. This rearrangement joins TRBV11-2 to TRBJ2-7; 7 bases line up with TRBD1. Germline CDR1 SGHAT, CDR2 FQNNGV. V lost 2 bases to trimming and J lost 4 bases; unmatched junction nucleotides: 8. The CDR3 covers 15 residues. The CDR3 nucleotides read TGTGCCAGCAGCTTACGCCGGGACAGTGGTTACGAGCAGTACTTC. This codes for CASSLRRDSGYEQYF.